The 25 T cell receptor beta chains presented below share a single source sample, sequenced in a study of metastatic and nonmetastatic thyroid tumors. TCRdb recomputed clones from the PCR reads via MiXCR. This table has around 12,000 clones, around an eighth appearing once. All patients were untreated before thyroid surgery. The sample taken for sequencing was blood. All receptors derive from a female donor with papillary thyroid cancer or a benign thyroid nodule (not recorded which). Some clones in this sample may be carry-over from other donors' samples.

In its sample, this clone was seen many times. V usage is TRBV28 and J usage is TRBJ1-1; maybe TRBD1 (6 bases). This CDR3 contains 14 residues. V was pared by 5 bases and J by 4 bases, with 14 bases between. The germline CDR1 and CDR2 sequences are MDHEN and SYDVKM. CDR3 DNA sequence: TGTGCCAGCAGTACTAACAGGGCGGGCACTGAAGCTTTCTTT. Amino acid sequence: CASSTNRAGTEAFF.

In this sample, this clone turned up many times. The chain carries TRBV5-6 and TRBJ2-7, with D unclear. CDR3 length: 12 amino acids. Germline values: CDR1 SGHDT, CDR2 YYEEEE. Deletions cut 0 bases from V and 5 bases from J, with 6 bases between. DNA of the CDR3: TGTGCCAGCAGCTTGGCCTTCGACGAGCAGTACTTC. It translates to CASSLAFDEQYF.

There are many counts of this clone. The V and J genes are TRBV20-1 and TRBJ2-5; a possible D gene is TRBD2 (6 bases). Trimming stripped 3 bases from V and 4 bases from J, with 9 bases between. Germline CDR1 and CDR2: DFQATT and SNEGSKA (reference sequence). CDR3 length: 12 residues. The CDR3 DNA reads as TGCAGTGCTAGGAAGCGGGCAGAGACCCAGTACTTC. The encoded protein is CSARKRAETQYF.

This clone was seen ten or more times. The same CDR3 also results from other DNA sequences found in this sample. The chain has TRBV10-2 and TRBJ2-3; D ambiguous. V lost 10 bases to trimming and J lost 2 bases, with 16 bases between them. This CDR3 is built from 14 residues. Germline values: CDR1 WSHSY, CDR2 SAAADI. The CDR3 here is CAMPLPYITDTQYF. The CDR3 DNA follows: TGCGCCATGCCCTTGCCGTACATCACAGATACGCAGTATTTT.

This clone was detected many times. V and J are TRBV14 and TRBJ1-2; TRBD1 is a possible D gene (6 bases). Germline CDR1 reads SGHDN; CDR2 reads FVKESK. The CDR3 runs 15 residues. Trimming pared 0 bases from V and 8 bases from J, leaving 16 bases between. The DNA of the CDR3 is TGTGCCAGCAGCCAAGACCTCGGCAGGGGCGGAGGCTACACCTTC. It codes for CASSQDLGRGGGYTF.

A remark on this clone: A junction boundary mismatches the germline segment, possibly from a read error. The same CDR3 can be traced to other DNA sequences in this sample. The rearrangement links TRBV12-3 or TRBV12-4 to TRBJ2-2; 8 nucleotides match TRBD2. CDR3 length equals 17 residues. The CDR3 loop is CASSFESGLALPGELFF. The CDR3 DNA is TGTGCCAGCAGTTTTGAAAGCGGACTAGCTCTCCCCGGGGAGCTCTTTTTT.

This clone was seen at least ten times. The genes are TRBV15 and TRBJ2-5; D ambiguous. Trimming took 3 bases from V and 2 from J, leaving 4 bases between them. The V gene's germline CDR1 is LNHNV and CDR2 YYDKDF (reference sequence). The CDR3 has 12 residues. The CDR3 here is CATSRNQETQYF. CDR3 nucleotide sequence: TGTGCCACCAGCAGGAATCAAGAGACCCAGTACTTC. The full variable domain, its missing parts supplied by reference TRBV15 and TRBJ2-5, is DAMVIQNPRYQVTQFGKPVTLSCSQTLNHNVMYWYQQKSSQAPKLLFHYYDKDFNNEADTPDNFQSRRPNTSFCFLDIRSPGLGDTAMYLCATSRNQETQYFGPGTRLLVL.

This clone was observed many times. The gene calls are TRBV6-5 and TRBJ2-1, with D possibly being TRBD2 (6 bases). Looked up from germline, CDR1 is MNHEY and CDR2 is SVGAGI. The CDR3 is made up of 16 amino acids. Trimming stripped 2 bases from V and 5 bases from J, with 16 bases between. The CDR3 sequence is CASSYKYRDSDNEQFF. The CDR3, as DNA: TGTGCCAGCAGTTACAAATACCGGGACTCTGACAATGAGCAGTTCTTC.

In its sample, this clone was seen many times. CDR3 amino acids: CASSMLQVTGELFF. The CDR3 DNA sequence: TGCGCCAGCAGTATGCTACAGGTCACCGGGGAGCTGTTTTTT. The V call is TRBV5-1, the J call TRBJ2-2; possibly TRBD1 for D (5 bases). This CDR3 comprises 14 residues. Trimming stripped 5 bases from V and 4 bases from J, with 12 bases between. Looked up from germline, CDR1 is SGHRS and CDR2 is YFSETQ.

This clone was observed a handful of times. This chain uses TRBV6-1 with TRBJ1-5, with 8 bases identical to TRBD1. V lost 6 bases, J lost 9 bases, and 7 bases stayed unmatched. The CDR3 spans 13 residues. Germline assignment: CDR1 MNHNS and CDR2 SASEGT. CDR3 bases: TGTGCCAGCAGCGCACAGGGGGGGCTGCCCCAGCATTTT. Translated: CASSAQGGLPQHF.

This clone is medium-sized within its sample. This chain joins TRBV6-1 and TRBJ2-5; the match to TRBD2 covers 9 bases. This CDR3 comprises 16 residues. Trimming removed 4 bases from V and 4 bases from J; junction bases left unmatched: 10. Germline assignment: CDR1 MNHNS and CDR2 SASEGT. The CDR3 spells CASSGTSDYRGETQYF. The CDR3, as DNA: TGTGCCAGCAGTGGGACTAGCGACTACCGGGGAGAGACCCAGTACTTC.

This clone counts as medium-sized. The chain uses TRBV6-1 and TRBJ1-6, with 12 bases identical to TRBD1. The CDR3 consists of 17 residues. After removal of 4 bases from V and 10 bases from J, the junction contained 11 bases not matched to a gene. Germline V gene sequence: CDR1 MNHNS, CDR2 SASEGT. The CDR3 loop is CASSGYRDRGLKSPLHF. CDR3 sequence (DNA): TGTGCCAGCAGTGGATATCGGGACAGGGGGCTAAAGTCACCCCTCCACTTT.

This clone was recorded many times. The gene calls are TRBV18 and TRBJ1-2; unclear D gene. V dropped 5 bases and J dropped 8 bases, with 9 bases sitting between them. The CDR3 consists of 11 residues. Germline V lookup: CDR1 KGHSH, CDR2 LQKENI. CDR3 DNA sequence: TGTGCCAGCTCAACGGGAGGGGGCTACACCTTC. It specifies CASSTGGGYTF.

In its sample, this clone was seen many times. This rearrangement joins TRBV27 to TRBJ1-4; D is uncertain. The CDR3 totals 14 residues. Trimming removed 5 bases at V and 5 bases at J, with 12 bases between. Per the germline V gene, CDR1 is MNHEY and CDR2 is SMNVEV (reference sequence). The CDR3 loop is CASSQAAINEKLFF. Here the CDR3 DNA reads TGTGCCAGCAGTCAAGCAGCGATCAATGAAAAACTGTTTTTT.

This clone was seen many times. Just one base apart from a much larger clone, this may be a read error. This CDR3 is also generated by other DNA sequences in the sample. The chain couples TRBV28 to TRBJ2-3; D may be TRBD2 (5 bases). The V end lost 4 bases, the J end lost 4 bases, and 15 bases lay between the germline ends. The CDR3 is 15 residues long. Germline CDR1 MDHEN, CDR2 SYDVKM. The CDR3 nucleotides are TGTGCCAGCAGTTCGGTGGGCGGGTTGGCAGATACGCAGTATTTT. Translation: CASSSVGGLADTQYF.

Judged by abundance, this clone is medium-sized. The CDR3 loop is CASSRSGVNTEAFF. The CDR3 DNA sequence: TGTGCCAGCAGCCGTTCCGGAGTGAACACTGAAGCTTTCTTT. The chain joins TRBV6-2 or TRBV6-3 to TRBJ1-1; no reliable D call. The CDR3 has 14 residues. V shed 6 bases and J shed 0 bases, with 11 bases lying between them. CDR1 and CDR2 from the germline V gene are MNHEY and SVGEGT.

This clone is medium-sized in the sample. The chain couples TRBV7-8 to TRBJ2-1, with no clear D. V was cut by 5 bases and J by 6 bases, with 17 bases left in between. CDR1 SGHVS and CDR2 FQNEAQ come from the germline V gene. This CDR3 is built from 15 residues. The CDR3 DNA reads TGTGCCAGCAGCATATTGGAGCACATAACCAATGAGCAGTTCTTC. Residues: CASSILEHITNEQFF.

In this sample, this clone turned up many times. The rearrangement uses TRBV20-1 and TRBJ2-1; tentatively, D is TRBD1 or TRBD2 (6 bases each). The germline CDR1 and CDR2 sequences are DFQATT and SNEGSKA (reference sequence). V was shortened by 0 bases and J by 9 bases, with 15 bases between the two germline ends. The CDR3 spans 14 residues. This CDR3 reads CSARDRGPGSEQFF. DNA for the CDR3: TGCAGTGCTAGAGATCGGGGGCCAGGGTCTGAGCAGTTCTTC.

A remark on this clone: A junction boundary mismatches the germline segment, possibly from a read error. This sequence joins TRBV20-1 and TRBJ2-3; D could derive from TRBD1 or TRBD2 (7 bases each). The CDR3 has 16 amino acids. In germline, CDR1 is DFQATT, CDR2 SNEGSKA (reference sequence). The CDR3 bases are TGCATTGCTCCCCAGGGGGGGAGGTTCAGCACAGATACGCAGTATTTT. This gives the protein CIAPQGGRFSTDTQYF.

This clone was found many times. The chain recombines TRBV20-1 with TRBJ2-1; TRBD2 agrees at 11 bases. The CDR3 totals 13 residues. The V segment lost 6 bases and the J segment 8 bases; nucleotides outside the gene matches: 6. The germline gives CDR1 DFQATT, CDR2 SNEGSKA (reference sequence). CDR3 DNA sequence: TGCAGTGCGGATAGCGGGGGGGCGGATGAGCAGTTCTTC. This gives the protein CSADSGGADEQFF.

In this sample, this clone turned up many times. This chain links TRBV10-3 with TRBJ1-6; D uncertain. Trimming removed 2 bases from V and 12 bases from J, with 8 bases in between. CDR1 is ENHRY, CDR2 SYGVKD, per germline. CDR3 length: 12 residues. For the CDR3, the DNA is TGTGCCATCAGTGAGGCAGATGAACCCCTCCACTTT. It codes for CAISEADEPLHF.

This clone was observed many times. The chain joins TRBV28 to TRBJ1-4; 10 bases match TRBD1. Germline V CDR1 and CDR2: MDHEN, SYDVKM. The CDR3 contains 16 residues. V lost 2 bases, J lost 8 bases, and 8 bases stayed unmatched. For the CDR3, the DNA is TGTGCCAGCAGTTTACTCGGGACAGGGGTGGACGAAAAACTGTTTTTT. Encoded protein: CASSLLGTGVDEKLFF.

There are many counts of this clone. This sequence joins TRBV5-4 and TRBJ2-1; D possibly uses TRBD1 or TRBD2 (5 bases each). CDR1 is SGHNT, CDR2 YYREEE, per germline (reference sequence). Between the trimmed V and J ends, which lost 4 bases and 9 bases, there was a span of 20 bases. The CDR3 consists of 15 residues. CDR3 coding DNA: TGTGCCAGCAGCAAGACAGAGGGAATAAGTCGTGAGCAGTTCTTC. Translating gives CASSKTEGISREQFF.

This clone was picked up many times. This sequence joins TRBV11-2 and TRBJ1-1; a possible D gene is TRBD1 (5 bases). CDR3 length equals 16 residues. Germline loops: CDR1 SGHAT, CDR2 FQNNGV. V lost 5 bases and J 3 bases, leaving 19 bases between the germline ends. CDR3 nucleotides: TGTGCCAGCAGCCAGCTAGGGGATGGTCCGGACACTGAAGCTTTCTTT. Its translation is CASSQLGDGPDTEAFF.

This clone appeared many times. The chain uses TRBV20-1 and TRBJ2-5, with a tentative D call TRBD2 (6 bases). The CDR3 runs to 13 residues. Germline values: CDR1 DFQATT, CDR2 SNEGSKA (reference sequence). V lost 6 bases, J lost 5 bases, and 16 bases lay in between. The CDR3 protein is CSAGVLALETQYF. The CDR3 DNA reads TGCAGTGCGGGGGTTCTAGCGTTGGAGACCCAGTACTTC.